These 21 T cell receptor beta chains were sequenced from one sample in a study of OX40 agonist ivuxolimab in advanced cancers. Receptor libraries were prepared by the immunoSEQ multiplex PCR assay. The table comes from immuneACCESS by way of TCRdb, which keeps in-frame sequences with V and J called. Part of the clones is missing from these tables; in studies checked, under half for an unresolved V gene and the rest for unknown reasons. The sample table records tens of thousands of clones; around four fifths of these occur just once. The biggest ten clones account for around 10% of the sample. The material was CD4+ or CD8+ T cells sorted from blood, obtained in a trial of the OX40 agonist ivuxolimab. These receptors all come from an adult with an advanced solid tumor such as melanoma, head and neck, liver or kidney cancer.

V usage is TRBV14 and J usage is TRBJ2-7; D gene ambiguous. The V gene's germline CDR1 is SGHDN and CDR2 FVKESK. V was trimmed by 3 bases and J by 2 bases, leaving 8 bases between them. The CDR3 covers 13 residues. The chain's CDR3 is CASSHPGAYEQYF. CDR3 sequence (DNA): TGTGCCAGCAGCCACCCCGGAGCCTACGAGCAGTACTTC.

This chain uses TRBV5-4 with TRBJ2-1; D is unresolved. Germline loops: CDR1 SGHNT, CDR2 YYREEE (reference sequence). The CDR3 sequence is 16 residues long. V shed 0 bases and J shed 8 bases, with 18 bases lying between them. CDR3 nucleotide sequence: TGTGCCAGCAGCTTGGCCTTGTTTAAGGACGCCGATGAGCAGTTCTTC. It is translated as CASSLALFKDADEQFF.

The V and J genes are TRBV27 and TRBJ2-2, with TRBD1 matching 8 bases. With 5 bases clipped from V and 0 bases from J, the junction kept 2 bases outside the gene matches. Germline V gives CDR1 MNHEY, CDR2 SMNVEV (reference sequence). This CDR3 region has 15 residues. CDR3 DNA: TGTGCCAGCAGTCCAGGGGGCTCGAACACCGGGGAGCTGTTTTTT. Protein product: CASSPGGSNTGELFF.

The J gene is TRBJ2-1, the V gene TRBV19, with 9 bases aligning to TRBD2. V lost 6 bases and J lost 5; bases outside the gene matches: 5. CDR1 is LNHDA, CDR2 SQIVND, per germline (reference sequence). The length of the CDR3 is 14 residues. CDR3 residues: CASRLAGYNNEQFF. In nucleotides, the CDR3 is TGTGCCAGTAGGCTAGCGGGGTACAACAATGAGCAGTTCTTC.

V is TRBV18 and J is TRBJ1-1, with 7 bases matching TRBD1. V lost 1 base to trimming and J lost 0 bases; unmatched junction nucleotides: 2. This CDR3 is built from 15 residues. Per the germline V gene, CDR1 is KGHSH and CDR2 is LQKENI. The CDR3 protein is CASSPRDSLNTEAFF. The CDR3 DNA reads TGTGCCAGCTCACCACGGGACAGCCTGAACACTGAAGCTTTCTTT.

The chain has TRBV7-3 and TRBJ2-3; TRBD1 agrees at 7 bases. Germline values: CDR1 SGHTA, CDR2 FQGTGA. With V trimmed by 4 bases and J by 3 bases, 13 bases remained unmatched. The CDR3 sequence is 17 residues long. CDR3 loop: CASSSHPDRVGTDTQYF. As DNA, the CDR3 is TGTGCCAGCAGCTCCCACCCTGACAGGGTAGGAACAGATACGCAGTATTTT.

The CDR3 DNA is TGTGCCAGCAGCTACGGGCGGGGGGGAGACACAGATACGCAGTATTTT. Protein: CASSYGRGGDTDTQYF. V and J are TRBV7-9 and TRBJ2-3; 9 nucleotides align to TRBD2. There are 16 residues in the CDR3. Per germline, CDR1 SEHNR and CDR2 FQNEAQ (reference sequence). V trimming: 4 bases; J trimming: 2 bases; junction bases outside the gene matches: 7.

The genes are TRBV5-4 and TRBJ2-2, with 7 bases aligning to TRBD1. Trimming removed 2 bases from V and 0 bases from J; junction bases left unmatched: 4. Germline CDR1 reads SGHNT; CDR2 reads YYREEE (reference sequence). The CDR3 contains 16 residues. CDR3 sequence: CASSFLDRTNTGELFF. CDR3 sequence (DNA): TGTGCCAGCAGCTTCCTGGACAGGACGAACACCGGGGAGCTGTTTTTT.

The rearrangement uses TRBV9 and TRBJ2-2; D is undetermined. This CDR3 region has 16 residues. Germline values: CDR1 SGDLS, CDR2 YYNGEE. The ends were cut back, 0 bases at V and 1 base at J, with 10 bases in the middle. The CDR3 loop is CASSVVAGWNTGELFF. Written as DNA, the CDR3 is TGTGCCAGCAGCGTAGTGGCTGGATGGAACACCGGGGAGCTGTTTTTT.

The CDR3 DNA follows: TGTGCCAGCAGCTCCGGGACAGGTCGCAATCAGCCCCAGCATTTT. Protein product: CASSSGTGRNQPQHF. The gene calls are TRBV7-8 and TRBJ1-5; the match to TRBD1 covers 8 bases. CDR3 length: 15 residues. Germline assignment: CDR1 SGHVS and CDR2 FQNEAQ. V shed 4 bases and J 2 bases; nucleotides not matched to a gene: 4. The full variable domain, in which reference TRBV7-8 and TRBJ1-5 provide the parts outside the CDR3, is GAGVSQSPRYKVAKRGQDVALRCDPISGHVSLFWYQQALGQGPEFLTYFQNEAQLDKSGLPSDRFFAERPEGSVSTLKIQRTQQEDSAVYLCASSSGTGRNQPQHFGDGTRLSIL.

This sequence joins TRBV27 and TRBJ1-2, with D hard to call. The CDR3 runs to 12 residues. Germline CDR1 is MNHEY and CDR2 is SMNVEV (reference sequence). Trimming shortened V by 5 bases and J by 2 bases, and 6 bases separated the two germline ends. The CDR3 loop reads CASSTRNYGYTF. CDR3 nucleotide sequence: TGTGCCAGCAGTACCCGGAACTATGGCTACACCTTC.

Relative to its sample, this clone is medium-sized. The genes are TRBV4-1 and TRBJ2-2; unclear D gene. The CDR3 has 15 residues. Trimming shortened V by 0 bases and J by 4 bases, and 9 bases separated the two germline ends. The germline gives CDR1 MGHRA, CDR2 YSYEKL. The CDR3 region is CASSQDGGSTGELFF. The CDR3 DNA is TGCGCCAGCAGCCAAGACGGCGGATCCACCGGGGAGCTGTTTTTT.

The chain uses TRBV5-6 and TRBJ2-7, with 10 bases fitting TRBD1. Trimming cost V 7 bases and J 7 bases; bases outside gene matches: 5. Germline CDR1 reads SGHDT; CDR2 reads YYEEEE. This CDR3 is 12 amino acids long. DNA for the CDR3: TGTGCCAGCGGGACAGGGGCCTTGGAGCAGTACTTC. Its protein is CASGTGALEQYF.

The CDR3 here is CASLQIHRGYEQYF. The CDR3 DNA follows: TGTGCCAGCCTCCAGATTCACCGGGGCTACGAGCAGTACTTC. V is TRBV2 and J is TRBJ2-7; possible D gene TRBD2, 5 bases. Germline lookup yields CDR1 SNHLY and CDR2 FYNNEI. This CDR3 comprises 14 residues. The germline V and J ends were trimmed by 8 bases and 3 bases, with 17 bases remaining between them.

The chain recombines TRBV4-3 with TRBJ2-7, with TRBD1 identical over 9 bases. With 0 bases clipped from V and 3 bases from J, the junction kept 9 bases outside the gene matches. The CDR3 totals 17 residues. Germline-derived CDR1 and CDR2 are LGHNA and YSLEER. The CDR3 is CASSQEPAGTGRYEQYF. The CDR3, as DNA: TGCGCCAGCAGCCAAGAGCCTGCCGGGACAGGGCGCTACGAGCAGTACTTC.

The chain couples TRBV19 to TRBJ1-5; possible D gene TRBD1, 5 bases. V lost 7 bases and J lost 8, with 15 bases in between. The V gene's germline CDR1 is LNHDA and CDR2 SQIVND (reference sequence). CDR3 size: 13 residues. The CDR3 here is CASTRDHLEPQHF. The DNA of the CDR3 is TGTGCCAGTACTCGGGACCATCTGGAGCCCCAGCATTTT.

This chain links TRBV6-5 with TRBJ1-1, with unresolved D. The CDR3 totals 13 residues. CDR1 MNHEY and CDR2 SVGAGI come from the germline V gene. Trimming stripped 7 bases from V and 4 bases from J, with 13 bases between. This CDR3 reads CASTHGRGTEAFF. CDR3 in DNA: TGTGCCAGCACCCACGGGCGGGGCACTGAAGCTTTCTTT.

This clone appeared a single time. The rearrangement joins TRBV2 to TRBJ2-1; 9 bases are shared with TRBD1. Germline V gene sequence: CDR1 SNHLY, CDR2 FYNNEI. The CDR3 contains 15 residues. V shed 11 bases, J shed 1 base, and the junction held 9 bases outside the gene matches. The CDR3 DNA reads TGTGCCGCACCAGGACAGGGGTCGTCCTACAATGAGCAGTTCTTC. This codes for CAAPGQGSSYNEQFF. The full variable domain, completed using reference TRBV2 and TRBJ2-1, is EPEVTQTPSHQVTQMGQEVILRCVPISNHLYFYWYRQILGQKVEFLVSFYNNEISEKSEIFDDQFSVERPDGSNFTLKIRSTKLEDSAMYFCAAPGQGSSYNEQFFGPGTRLTVL.

J is TRBJ1-2 and V is TRBV5-1, with D hard to call. CDR1 is SGHRS, CDR2 YFSETQ, per germline. V lost 3 bases and J lost 0, with 12 bases in between. The CDR3 is made up of 15 amino acids. CDR3 region: CASSSVGLANYGYTF. The CDR3 DNA follows: TGCGCCAGCAGCTCAGTTGGGTTGGCTAACTATGGCTACACCTTC.

This chain joins TRBV7-6 and TRBJ2-2; D gene unclear. V gave up 5 bases and J gave up 7 bases, with 8 bases separating them. Per germline, CDR1 SGHVS and CDR2 FNYEAQ. The CDR3 runs to 12 residues. The CDR3, as DNA: TGTGCCAGCAGCCCCGACCTCGGGGAGCTGTTTTTT. Protein sequence: CASSPDLGELFF.

This clone was counted once. The J gene is TRBJ2-5, the V gene TRBV6-5; 12 nucleotides agree with TRBD2. Germline CDR1 MNHEY, CDR2 SVGAGI. Losses at the gene ends were 4 bases for V and 5 bases for J; bases not matched to a gene: 5. The CDR3 spans 15 residues. CDR3 protein: CASSFLAGGRETQYF. The CDR3 DNA sequence: TGTGCCAGCAGTTTTCTAGCGGGGGGGCGGGAGACCCAGTACTTC.